This T cell receptor (beta chain) was retrieved from a study of T cells after yellow fever vaccination (dated by TCRdb to between 2018 and 2021). With regard to the full study: Staining for CD3, CD45RA, CCR7 and CD95 was used to sort memory subsets (EM, EMRA, CM and Tscm) on a BD FACS Aria III. Two healthy male donors, one aged 18 to 29 and one aged 30 to 39 years, were included in the cohort. The SMART-Seq v4 Ultra Low Input RNA kit was used to prepare libraries from fractions with low cell numbers. Bulk PBMC replicates and cell subsets were isolated from blood drawn at multiple timepoints before and after both primary and secondary immunization. Bulk TCR alpha and beta repertoires were sequenced longitudinally to track T-cell clones before and after primary and booster YFV17D yellow fever vaccination. Memory subsets were sorted on days 0, 15 and 45 and at 18 months following primary vaccination, and on days 0, 15 and 45 following the 30-year booster.

What the authors observed across the whole study: Compared with the primary T-cell response, the secondary T-cell response was weaker but faster, peaking on day 5 rather than day 15. After the booster, most clones that had expanded after primary vaccination were detected again (around 95% of CD4 and around nine tenths of CD8), suggesting broad maintenance of memory. A small fraction of clonotypes showed up in both the CD4 and CD8 compartments, probably as a result of convergent recombination. In the sorted memory subsets on day 0, nearly all of the vaccine-responding clonotypes fell below detection. Because only a couple of donors were included in the study, the extent to which the findings can be generalized is limited. Computational filtering was needed because FACS-sorted repertoires could contain abundant contaminating clonotypes from the bulk population.

Synthesis of TCR cDNA relied on 5'RACE template switching, a step that introduced a universal primer site along with unique molecular identifiers. cDNA synthesis was primed from both the TCR alpha and TCR beta constant segments. Two PCR steps were used to amplify libraries, with sample barcodes and sequencing adapters being added in the second step. Sequencing of libraries was performed on Illumina HiSeq 2500 (2x100 bp) or NovaSeq (2x150 bp). Per the original workflow: MIGEC handled demultiplexing of reads and collapsing into UMI consensus sequences, while MiXCR performed V(D)J alignment. Vaccine-responding clonotypes were identified with edgeR using replicate PBMC samples, with FDR below 0.01 and a log2 fold change above 5 up to day 15 being required. CD4 or CD8 identity was assigned to each bulk clonotype according to whether the clonotype was present at higher abundance in the sequenced CD4 repertoire or the sequenced CD8 repertoire. Clonotype frequencies in memory subsets were weighted by FACS-sorted cell numbers to estimate each clone's distribution across memory phenotypes. The public reads were quality trimmed at Q25 with fastp and then assembled into clones with MiXCR by TCRdb, keeping productive beta chains. Each entry merges the rows of one CDR3 protein and shows their most common DNA and genes. None of the V and J calls come from the authors' own analysis; TCRdb made them. The sample table records over 20,000 distinct CDR3 sequences; less than 7% of these occur just once. The top ten clonotypes cover roughly 10% of the sample.

The sample's treatment or condition, from its label and the paper: live attenuated yellow fever vaccine strain. A standard Ficoll-Paque protocol was used to isolate PBMCs from peripheral blood. For sorted memory subsets, RNA extraction was done with the RNeasy Micro Kit. The table lists this clonotype with many counts. Base qualities are not provided; no much larger clone lies one nucleotide away. This TCR derives from a man younger than 40 who received the YFV17D yellow fever vaccine. This sample comprised PBMCs, either bulk or a sorted T-cell subset (CD4+, CD8+, memory, or dextramer-sorted; not recorded which), obtained 15 days after the yellow fever booster vaccination.

Here is the DNA: TGCAGTGCTACAAGACTAGCGGGGCCCTACGAGCAGTACTTC. Translated, this gives CSATRLAGPYEQYF. This sequence uses TRBV20-1 and TRBJ2-7, with TRBD2 identical over 11 junction bases. The CDR3 runs 14 amino acids, cysteine and phenylalanine included. Just the 42-base CDR3 DNA is kept, in frame starting at base 1. Taken from the germline V gene (reference sequence), the CDR1 and CDR2 loops are DFQATT and SNEGSKA. At the junction V is shortened by 4 bases and J by 2 bases; bases outside the gene matches: 4.